The T cell receptor (beta chain) under discussion was sequenced for a study of T cell changes during pregnancy in multiple sclerosis. V gave up 0 bases and J gave up 6 bases, with 13 bases separating them. Germline V gene sequence: CDR1 SGHDT, CDR2 YYEEEE. The CDR3 is made up of 15 amino acids. Some clones are missing from TCRdb's copy, which holds only in-frame ones; the method was immunoSEQ multiplex PCR. The data hold roughly 16,000 clones, with 88% observed a single time. Sequencing was performed on CD8+ T cells from peripheral blood mononuclear cells, taken after pregnancy. The receptor's source is a female donor in good health, enrolled as a control in a pregnancy study. The J gene is TRBJ2-4, the V gene TRBV5-6; D is possibly TRBD1 (6 bases). The CDR3 protein is CASSLGTASSNIQYF. The CDR3 nucleotides are TGTGCCAGCAGCTTGGGGACAGCAAGTTCAAACATTCAGTACTTC. Based on the CDR3 plus reference TRBV5-6 and TRBJ2-4, the full variable domain is DAGVTQSPTHLIKTRGQQVTLRCSPKSGHDTVSWYQQALGQGPQFIFQYYEEEERQRGNFPDRFSGHQFPNYSSELNVNALLLGDSALYLCASSLGTASSNIQYFGAGTRLSVL.